The 11 T cell receptor beta chains listed next were all sequenced from one sample in a study of long-term antiretroviral therapy in people with HIV. Run at survey level, the immunoSEQ assay was version v3.0. Profiled with immunoSEQ multiplex PCR; TCRdb holds only in-frame clones, not every one. The sample has 34,000 or so clones; roughly 85% are singletons. Here the sequenced sample was unsorted PBMCs, taken roughly 3.3 years after starting antiretroviral therapy. The receptors derive from a man aged 18 to 29 with HIV.

The J gene is TRBJ2-1, the V gene TRBV7-8, with D possibly matching TRBD2 (5 bases). The germline CDR1 and CDR2 sequences are SGHVS and FQNEAQ. Trimming took off 1 base at V and 0 bases at J, with 10 bases between the two ends. The CDR3 contains 16 residues. CDR3 DNA sequence: TGTGCCAGCAGCTTAGGGACTTCAATCTCCTACAATGAGCAGTTCTTC. The encoded protein is CASSLGTSISYNEQFF.

The chain carries TRBV5-1 and TRBJ2-7, with a tentative D call TRBD1 (6 bases). The CDR3 loop spans 14 amino acids. Trimming took off 2 bases at V and 0 bases at J, with 9 bases between the two ends. Germline V gene sequence: CDR1 SGHRS, CDR2 YFSETQ. CDR3 coding DNA: TGCGCCAGCAGCTTTAGGGACAACTCCTACGAGCAGTACTTC. This translates into CASSFRDNSYEQYF.

The CDR3 nucleotides are TGTGCCAGCAGTCACCTTCAAGAGGGGTACGGGAGGGCCCAGCATTTT. The encoded protein is CASSHLQEGYGRAQHF. V usage is TRBV28 and J usage is TRBJ1-5, with a tentative D call TRBD1 (5 bases). The CDR3 is 16 amino acids. V was trimmed by 5 bases and J by 11 bases, leaving 25 bases between them. Germline CDR1 and CDR2: MDHEN and SYDVKM.

This rearrangement joins TRBV5-5 to TRBJ2-7; D is undetermined. Trimming took 4 bases from V and 4 from J, leaving 18 bases between them. The CDR3 is 15 residues long. CDR1 is SGHKS, CDR2 YYEKEE, per germline (reference sequence). The chain's CDR3 is CASSLGPQVQYEQYF. The CDR3 region has the DNA TGTGCCAGCAGCCTTGGGCCCCAGGTGCAGTACGAGCAGTACTTC.

The chain links TRBV7-2 to TRBJ1-5; 7 bases agree with TRBD1. Germline CDR1 reads SGHTA; CDR2 reads FQGNSA. V shed 4 bases and J 7 bases; nucleotides not matched to a gene: 4. The CDR3 sequence is 13 residues long. The CDR3 protein is CASSWGQQQPQHF. In DNA form, the CDR3 reads TGTGCCAGCAGCTGGGGACAGCAGCAGCCCCAGCATTTT.

V gene TRBV7-2 combines with J gene TRBJ1-2, with 11 positions matching TRBD1. V lost 5 bases to trimming and J lost 7 bases; unmatched junction nucleotides: 6. Germline V CDR1 and CDR2: SGHTA, FQGNSA. The CDR3 runs 14 residues. The CDR3 here is CASSLGQGAGGYTF. Here the CDR3 DNA reads TGTGCCAGCAGCCTCGGACAGGGGGCCGGTGGCTACACCTTC. The variable domain in full, with the rest retrieved from reference TRBV7-2 and TRBJ1-2, is GAGVSQSPSNKVTEKGKDVELRCDPISGHTALYWYRQSLGQGLEFLIYFQGNSAPDKSGLPSDRFSAERTGGSVSTLTIQRTQQEDSAVYLCASSLGQGAGGYTFGSGTRLTVV.

The rearrangement links TRBV10-3 to TRBJ2-3, with TRBD1 identical over 12 bases. Trimming took 2 bases from V and 1 from J; bases not matched to a gene: 10. Germline loops: CDR1 ENHRY, CDR2 SYGVKD. The CDR3 is 19 residues long. The CDR3 region is CAISERAGQGAIGTDTQYF. CDR3 nucleotides: TGTGCCATCAGTGAGAGGGCGGGACAGGGGGCGATTGGCACAGATACGCAGTATTTT.

The chain recombines TRBV27 with TRBJ1-1; possibly TRBD1 for D (6 bases). CDR1 and CDR2 from the germline V gene are MNHEY and SMNVEV (reference sequence). V was clipped by 5 bases and J by 6 bases, with 13 bases between them. This CDR3 region has 13 residues. CDR3 DNA: TGTGCCAGCAGTCCAAACCCAGGGGCTGAAGCTTTCTTT. As protein: CASSPNPGAEAFF.

The V gene is TRBV7-9, the J gene TRBJ2-3; D uncertain. Per the germline V gene, CDR1 is SEHNR and CDR2 is FQNEAQ (reference sequence). The CDR3 has 15 residues. V was clipped by 2 bases and J by 2 bases, with 11 bases between them. CDR3 DNA sequence: TGTGCCAGCAGCTTAATAGAACGGCCCACAGATACGCAGTATTTT. Its translation: CASSLIERPTDTQYF.

The CDR3 nucleotides read TGTGCCAGCCGGGACAGATACGAGCAGTACTTC. It is translated as CASRDRYEQYF. The chain links TRBV19 to TRBJ2-7; 7 bases fit TRBD1. Trimming removed 9 bases from V and 4 bases from J; junction bases left unmatched: 3. The CDR3 is made up of 11 amino acids. The germline V gene has CDR1 LNHDA and CDR2 SQIVND (reference sequence).

The chain is built from TRBV19 and TRBJ1-5; D may be TRBD1 (5 bases). This CDR3 is 14 amino acids long. V was clipped by 4 bases and J by 8 bases, with 15 bases between them. From germline, CDR1 is LNHDA and CDR2 SQIVND (reference sequence). CDR3 sequence reads: CASSTGGRVEPQHF. CDR3 DNA sequence: TGTGCCAGTAGTACTGGAGGCAGGGTTGAGCCCCAGCATTTT.